This T cell receptor beta chain is drawn from a study of radiotherapy plus CTLA-4 blockade in lung cancer. Findings and caveats of the study: Clones derived from tumor TCRs expanded in blood after radiotherapy plus ipilimumab. Early blood T cell clone dynamics reportedly forecast response best, with interferon-beta.

This clone was found a few times. Its antigen is not known. One end of the junction does not line up with germline, which may come from a read error. Germline V gene sequence: CDR1 SSHAT, CDR2 FNYEAQ (reference sequence). The CDR3 contains 17 residues. Using immunoSEQ multiplex PCR, the repertoire was profiled, and TCRdb retains in-frame clones only, with some absent. The data show more than 30,000 clones, 70% to 90% seen once. The starting material was peripheral blood, obtained from a patient treated with radiotherapy plus ipilimumab. This clonotype was sampled from a human donor with non-small cell lung cancer that progressed on radiotherapy plus ipilimumab. The genes are TRBV7-7 and TRBJ2-5; 12 nucleotides match TRBD2. The CDR3 DNA reads as TGTGCTAGCAGCCCGAGCCCGACTAGCGGGGGTGGGGAGACCCAGTACTTC. Protein: CASSPSPTSGGGETQYF.